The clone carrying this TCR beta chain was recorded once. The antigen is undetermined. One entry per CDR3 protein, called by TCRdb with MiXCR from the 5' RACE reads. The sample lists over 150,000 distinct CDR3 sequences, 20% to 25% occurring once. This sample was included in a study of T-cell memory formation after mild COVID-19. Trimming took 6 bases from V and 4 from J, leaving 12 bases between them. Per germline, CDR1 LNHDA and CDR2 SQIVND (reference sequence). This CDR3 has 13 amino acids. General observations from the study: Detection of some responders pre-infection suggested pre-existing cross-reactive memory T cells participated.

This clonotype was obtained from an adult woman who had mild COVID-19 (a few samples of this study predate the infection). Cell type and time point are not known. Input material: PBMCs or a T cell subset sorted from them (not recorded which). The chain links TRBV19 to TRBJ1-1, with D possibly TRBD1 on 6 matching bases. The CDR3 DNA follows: TGTGCCAGTAGGGAAGGGGGGATCACTGAAGCTTTCTTT. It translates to CASREGGITEAFF.